The clone carrying this T cell receptor beta chain was recorded once. Germline V lookup: CDR1 MDHEN, CDR2 SYDVKM. The CDR3 contains 14 residues. Deletions cut 2 bases from V and 6 bases from J, with 11 bases between. This sample was taken from a study of blood T cell repertoires in COVID-19. In the study overall: Samples came from the United States, Italy and Spain, spanning acute and convalescent COVID-19. The analysed material was cDNA or gDNA that came from T cells, B-cell-depleted T cells, or PBMCs.

In the original analysis: For nucleated cells, counts were estimated from reference gene primer amplification. Libraries were prepared by immunoSEQ multiplex PCR; TCRdb keeps only in-frame clonotypes and omits some of them. Clone size and the V and J calls come from that table; the DNA yielded D and trimming. The sample records about 310,000 clones, roughly 84% being singletons. The sample consisted of peripheral blood. The sequence came from a man aged 50 to 60 with active or convalescent COVID-19. The chain links TRBV28 to TRBJ1-5; D is possibly TRBD1 (5 bases). The CDR3 sequence: CASSLGGVGQPQHF. The CDR3 coding sequence is TGTGCCAGCAGTTTAGGGGGGGTAGGTCAGCCCCAGCATTTT.